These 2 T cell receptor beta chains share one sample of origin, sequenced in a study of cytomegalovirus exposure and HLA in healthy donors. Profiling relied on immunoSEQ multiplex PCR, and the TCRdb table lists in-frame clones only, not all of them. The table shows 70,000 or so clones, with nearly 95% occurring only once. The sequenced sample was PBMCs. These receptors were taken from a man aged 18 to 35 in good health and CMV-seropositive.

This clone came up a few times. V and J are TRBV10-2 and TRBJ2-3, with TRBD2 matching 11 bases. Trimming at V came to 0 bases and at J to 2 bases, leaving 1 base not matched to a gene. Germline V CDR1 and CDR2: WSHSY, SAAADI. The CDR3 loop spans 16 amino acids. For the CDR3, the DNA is TGCGCCAGCAGTGAGTCGACTAGCGGGATCACAGATACGCAGTATTTT. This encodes CASSESTSGITDTQYF.

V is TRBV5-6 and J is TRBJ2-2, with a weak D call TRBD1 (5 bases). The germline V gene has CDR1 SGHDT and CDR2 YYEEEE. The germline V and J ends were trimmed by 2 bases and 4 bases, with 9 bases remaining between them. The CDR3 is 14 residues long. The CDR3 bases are TGTGCCAGCAGCTTCGAAGGGGTCACCGGGGAGCTGTTTTTT. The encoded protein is CASSFEGVTGELFF.